This is a list of T cell receptor beta chains from one sample in a study of cytomegalovirus exposure and HLA in healthy donors. Sequencing used immunoSEQ multiplex PCR; TCRdb keeps in-frame clones, though not all of them. The sample records fewer than 150,000 clones, approximately 80% being singletons. The sample consisted of PBMCs. The receptor set was obtained from a woman in her forties in good health and CMV-seropositive. Both conserved end residues are part of each CDR3. The D gene is left open where the match is weak. Expanded clones are given a class, and other clones once, few, many or no size at all.

TRBV19,16,-,-,TRBJ2-7,TGTGCCAGTAGCCCTCTTGCCGGGATAAGCTCCTACGAGCAGTACTTC,CASSPLAGISSYEQYF
TRBV4-3,17,-,TRBD1,TRBJ1-1,TGCGCCAGCAGCCAAGGGGTGGGGGACAGACCGAACACTGAAGCTTTCTTT,CASSQGVGDRPNTEAFF
TRBV7-9,15,few,-,TRBJ1-1,TGTGCCAGCAGCTTAGTTTCAGGGATGAACACTGAAGCTTTCTTT,CASSLVSGMNTEAFF
TRBV5-6,13,-,TRBD2,TRBJ2-7,TGTGCCAGCAGCTCAAGCGGGGGCTACGAGCAGTACTTC,CASSSSGGYEQYF
TRBV9,19,few,TRBD2,TRBJ2-3,TGTGCCAGCAGCCCGCGGGGGGGCCTAGCATCGTCTAGCACAGATACGCAGTATTTT,CASSPRGGLASSSTDTQYF
TRBV11-2,15,-,TRBD1,TRBJ1-6,TGTGCCAGCAGCTTAGTACAGGGGGCGGGCTCACCCCTCCACTTT,CASSLVQGAGSPLHF
TRBV5-1,15,-,TRBD1,TRBJ1-1,TGCGCCAGCAGGACGCCAGGGACAGGGAACACTGAAGCTTTCTTT,CASRTPGTGNTEAFF
TRBV18,12,-,TRBD1,TRBJ1-1,TGTGCCAGCTCATCACGGGACAGGGAAGCTTTCTTT,CASSSRDREAFF
TRBV13,14,-,TRBD2,TRBJ2-7,TGTGCCAGCAGCATTAGCGGGCCCTCCTACGAGCAGTACTTC,CASSISGPSYEQYF
TRBV29-1,15,-,TRBD2,TRBJ2-2,TGCAGCGCTGAACCACTAGCGGGAGTGAGCGGGGAGCTGTTTTTT,CSAEPLAGVSGELFF
TRBV9,15,few,TRBD1,TRBJ1-1,TGTGCCAGCAGCGTAGATCGGACAGGGGGGACTGAAGCTTTCTTT,CASSVDRTGGTEAFF
TRBV10-3,16,-,-,TRBJ1-5,TGTGCCATCAGTGACCCCGCGGGGCAGGGTACAGGACCCCAGCATTTT,CAISDPAGQGTGPQHF
TRBV7-2,16,once,TRBD2,TRBJ2-5,TGTGCCAGCAGCTTAGTTGCGGGAGGCCACCAAGAGACCCAGTACTTC,CASSLVAGGHQETQYF
TRBV25-1,15,-,-,TRBJ1-5,TGTGCCAGCGCCCCCTCCGGGAGTAGCAATCAGCCCCAGCATTTT,CASAPSGSSNQPQHF
TRBV5-4,16,few,-,TRBJ1-1,TGTGCCAGCAGCTTGGAAGGCAGGGGCATGAACACTGAAGCTTTCTTT,CASSLEGRGMNTEAFF
TRBV30,16,once,TRBD1,TRBJ1-4,TGTGCCTTAAAACCGGGACAGGGTCTCGCTAATGAAAAACTGTTTTTT,CALKPGQGLANEKLFF
TRBV27,11,-,-,TRBJ2-7,TGTGCCAGCAGTTTAGGCCTGAAGCAGTACTTC,CASSLGLKQYF
TRBV14,14,-,-,TRBJ2-3,TGTGCCAGCAGCGATTGGAGAAACGCAGATACGCAGTATTTT,CASSDWRNADTQYF
TRBV19,16,-,-,TRBJ2-2,TGTGCCAGTAGTCTCGGGGGATGGGACGGGACCGGGGAGCTGTTTTTT,CASSLGGWDGTGELFF
TRBV5-1,14,few,TRBD2,TRBJ2-3,TGCGCCAGTCAAAGCGGGGGGGTGGCAGATACGCAGTATTTT,CASQSGGVADTQYF
TRBV18,14,once,-,TRBJ2-5,TGTGCCAGCTCACCAACCACTGTGGAGGAGACCCAGTACTTC,CASSPTTVEETQYF
TRBV30,13,few,-,TRBJ1-4,TGTGCCTGGAGTAGTAATAGTAATGAAAAACTGTTTTTT,CAWSSNSNEKLFF
TRBV6-5,15,once,TRBD2,TRBJ2-2,TGTGCCAGCAGTGGATCGGGGGGGATCACCGGGGAGCTGTTTTTT,CASSGSGGITGELFF
TRBV12-5,16,-,TRBD2,TRBJ2-3,TGTGCTAGTGGTTTGGTTTTAGCGGGGGGGCCAGATACGCAGTATTTT,CASGLVLAGGPDTQYF
TRBV5-1,15,-,TRBD2,TRBJ2-5,TGCGCCAGCAGCCCCCAGACTAGCGCGCAAGAGACCCAGTACTTC,CASSPQTSAQETQYF
TRBV7-6,16,few,-,TRBJ1-2,TGTGCCAGCAGCTTAGCCCCAACGGGGGGTAACTATGGCTACACCTTC,CASSLAPTGGNYGYTF
TRBV5-4,11,-,-,TRBJ2-1,TGTGCCAGCAGCTCTGACAATGAGCAGTTCTTC,CASSSDNEQFF